The next 12 T cell receptor beta chains were all read from a single sample in a study of CD8+ T cells in alopecia areata. Treatment meaning: oral pan-JAK inhibitor, 5-10 mg twice daily. Sequencing used cDNA as its template, made by extracting RNA and reverse transcribing it. Data came from immunoSEQ multiplex PCR; TCRdb stores just in-frame clones and leaves some out. This table holds hundreds of thousands of clones, over 60% found once. Sequenced here: CD4+ T cells sorted from blood, sampled at week 44, from a patient treated with tofacitinib. Every receptor here comes from a human donor with alopecia areata.

This sequence joins TRBV27 and TRBJ1-1; D possibly corresponds to TRBD1 (5 bases). CDR1 and CDR2 from the germline V gene are MNHEY and SMNVEV (reference sequence). V lost 5 bases to trimming and J lost 4 bases, with 11 bases between them. The CDR3 runs to 13 residues. CDR3 coding DNA: TGTGCCAGCAGTACGGGGGTTTTCACTGAAGCTTTCTTT. This gives the protein CASSTGVFTEAFF.

V usage is TRBV6-5 and J usage is TRBJ2-6; the D is unclear. This CDR3 region has 15 residues. Germline CDR1 reads MNHEY; CDR2 reads SVGAGI. Trimming pared 4 bases from V and 0 bases from J, leaving 7 bases between. The CDR3 protein is CASSSILSGANVLTF. As DNA, the CDR3 is TGTGCCAGCAGTTCCATACTCTCTGGGGCCAACGTCCTGACTTTC.

The V and J genes are TRBV27 and TRBJ1-1; D is undetermined. The V gene lost 4 bases and the J gene lost 10 bases, with 10 bases spanning the gap. The germline V gene encodes CDR1 MNHEY and CDR2 SMNVEV (reference sequence). The CDR3 runs to 11 residues. The chain's CDR3 is CASSSRLRAFF. CDR3 nucleotides: TGTGCCAGCAGTTCTCGTCTAAGAGCTTTCTTT.

This sequence joins TRBV6-6 and TRBJ2-3; 7 bases align to TRBD2. The CDR3 runs 16 residues. J was trimmed by 4 bases and V by 0 bases; bases with no gene match: 7. Germline assignment: CDR1 MNHNY and CDR2 SVGAGI (reference sequence). This CDR3 is CASSYSTSGGSDTQYF. CDR3 in DNA: TGTGCCAGCAGTTACTCGACGTCGGGGGGATCAGATACGCAGTATTTT.

The chain has TRBV7-6 and TRBJ2-5, with TRBD2 identical over 8 bases. The V gene end was trimmed by 2 bases and the J gene end by 4 bases; junction bases not matched to a gene: 9. Germline V gene data show CDR1 as SGHVS and CDR2 as FNYEAQ. The CDR3 has 16 residues. DNA of the CDR3: TGTGCCAGCAGCTTAAGCGGGGGAGGTTTAGGAGAGACCCAGTACTTC. This gives the protein CASSLSGGGLGETQYF.

CDR3 nucleotide sequence: TGCAGCGCCATAGGGGGGGTAGCAGGTCCTAACTATGGCTACACCTTC. This translates into CSAIGGVAGPNYGYTF. The chain combines TRBV29-1 with TRBJ1-2; tentatively, D is TRBD1 (6 bases). With 7 bases removed from V and 0 bases from J, the gap between germline ends came to 21 bases. The CDR3 totals 16 residues. Germline V gene sequence: CDR1 SQVTM, CDR2 ANQGSEA.

The chain is built from TRBV14 and TRBJ2-4, with 7 nucleotides matching TRBD2. This CDR3 region has 15 residues. CDR1 is SGHDN, CDR2 FVKESK, per germline. The V segment lost 3 bases and the J segment 6 bases; nucleotides outside the gene matches: 8. CDR3 sequence: CASSHQTGGLNIQYF. CDR3 nucleotide sequence: TGTGCCAGCAGCCATCAGACCGGGGGGTTAAACATTCAGTACTTC.

This chain uses TRBV29-1 with TRBJ2-1; the match to TRBD2 covers 8 bases. CDR3 length: 14 residues. J lost 0 bases, V lost 3 bases, and 1 base had no gene match. Germline CDR1 is SQVTM and CDR2 is ANQGSEA. The CDR3 here is CSVERGVSYNEQFF. CDR3 bases: TGCAGCGTTGAGCGGGGGGTCTCCTACAATGAGCAGTTCTTC.

The rearrangement links TRBV2 to TRBJ2-3; D possibly corresponds to TRBD2 (5 bases). The germline CDR1 and CDR2 sequences are SNHLY and FYNNEI. The CDR3 has 14 amino acids. The V gene lost 4 bases and the J gene lost 5 bases, with 13 bases spanning the gap. In DNA, the CDR3 is TGTGCCAGCAGTGGGTTGGCCGGAGGAGATACGCAGTATTTT. Its translation: CASSGLAGGDTQYF.

The chain uses TRBV2 and TRBJ1-6; perhaps TRBD1 as D (5 bases). V shed 2 bases and J shed 9 bases, with 11 bases lying between them. Germline loops: CDR1 SNHLY, CDR2 FYNNEI. The CDR3 is made up of 14 amino acids. The chain's CDR3 is CASSESQGRSPLHF. The CDR3 nucleotides read TGTGCCAGCAGTGAAAGTCAGGGACGTTCACCCCTCCACTTT.

This clone was seen only a few times. The gene calls are TRBV15 and TRBJ2-1; 8 bases are a match to TRBD2. The J segment lost 5 bases and the V segment lost 5 bases, leaving 11 bases of the junction unmatched. The CDR3 runs 16 residues. Germline V lookup: CDR1 LNHNV, CDR2 YYDKDF (reference sequence). In DNA, the CDR3 is TGTGCCACCAGCCGCACCGGGACTAGTCTCCACAATGAGCAGTTCTTC. It is translated as CATSRTGTSLHNEQFF.

The J gene is TRBJ1-1, the V gene TRBV4-1; 7 positions match TRBD1. CDR1 and CDR2 (germline): MGHRA, YSYEKL. Germline trimming cut 3 bases from V and 5 bases from J; bases unmatched to any gene: 9. This CDR3 has 15 residues. CDR3 sequence: CASSQASAGGTEAFF. The CDR3 bases are TGCGCCAGCAGCCAGGCATCAGCAGGGGGAACTGAAGCTTTCTTT.